This is a list of T cell receptor beta chains from one sample in a study of vaccination and CD4 T cells after COVID-19. MiXCR, run by TCRdb on the PCR reads, gives a single entry per CDR3 protein. The table includes about 11,000 distinct CDR3 sequences, under 35% detected once. Antigen specificity for these receptors is unknown. The material sequenced was cultured CD4+ T cells from blood. The receptors come from a human donor with COVID-19. The CDR3 runs from the conserved cysteine through the conserved F or W. The D gene is left open where the match is weak. Clone size is shown for a subset of rows, as once, few, many or a class of expanded clone.

V,D,J,size,CDR3,DNA
TRBV25-1,.,TRBJ2-1,.,CASSRGTAVWYNEQFF,TGTGCCAGCAGTAGAGGGACCGCTGTTTGGTACAATGAGCAGTTCTTC
TRBV7-9,.,TRBJ1-5,few,CASSSTGLSNQPQHF,TGTGCCAGCAGCTCTACAGGGCTTAGCAATCAGCCCCAGCATTTT
TRBV5-4,TRBD2,TRBJ2-1,.,CASSSGLDYNEQFF,TGTGCCAGCAGCTCGGGACTAGACTACAATGAGCAGTTCTTC
TRBV14,.,TRBJ1-2,few,CASSQGTLPREYGYTF,TGTGCCAGCAGCCAAGGCACCCTCCCCCGCGAATATGGCTACACCTTC
TRBV10-1,.,TRBJ1-2,.,CASSLTANYGYTF,TGCGCCAGCAGTCTGACAGCTAACTATGGCTACACCTTC
TRBV19,TRBD1,TRBJ1-2,few,CASSSLRTGGAGYTF,TGTGCCAGTAGTTCGCTGCGGACAGGGGGAGCTGGCTACACCTTC
TRBV5-4,.,TRBJ2-5,few,CASSFGSVQQETQYF,TGTGCCAGCAGCTTTGGGAGCGTCCAGCAAGAGACCCAGTACTTC
TRBV19,TRBD2,TRBJ2-1,once,CASSIRGGTYNEQFF,TGTGCCAGTAGTATCCGGGGGGGCACCTACAATGAGCAGTTCTTC
TRBV2,TRBD1,TRBJ2-7,.,CASSTGQGPYEQYF,TGTGCCAGCAGTACAGGACAGGGTCCCTACGAGCAGTACTTC
TRBV28,.,TRBJ1-2,few,CASSLKFQYYGYTF,TGTGCCAGCAGTTTAAAATTCCAATACTATGGCTACACCTTC
TRBV7-2,TRBD1,TRBJ2-5,few,CASSPDRGRETQYF,TGTGCCAGCAGCCCTGACAGGGGGCGGGAGACCCAGTACTTC
TRBV5-1,TRBD2,TRBJ2-3,.,CASSFLAGGLSDTQYF,TGCGCCAGCAGCTTTTTAGCGGGGGGGCTCTCAGATACGCAGTATTTT
TRBV7-9,TRBD1,TRBJ1-1,.,CASSMTGKDTEAFF,TGTGCCAGCAGCATGACAGGGAAGGACACTGAAGCTTTCTTT
TRBV4-3,TRBD2,TRBJ2-5,.,CASSQGRPSGQETQYF,TGCGCCAGCAGCCAAGGTCGGCCTAGCGGACAAGAGACCCAGTACTTC
TRBV29-1,.,TRBJ1-2,.,CSVLTSSNYGYTF,TGCAGCGTTTTGACAAGTTCTAACTATGGCTACACCTTC
TRBV11-2,.,TRBJ2-3,.,CASSLFEGDTQYF,TGTGCCAGCAGCCTTTTCGAAGGGGATACGCAGTATTTT
TRBV19,.,TRBJ2-7,.,CASSIDAGHKVYEQYF,TGTGCCAGTAGTATAGATGCAGGACACAAAGTCTACGAGCAGTACTTC
TRBV6-1,TRBD1,TRBJ1-2,few,CASSHGTGPNYGYTF,TGTGCCAGCAGTCATGGGACAGGGCCCAACTATGGCTACACCTTC
TRBV2,TRBD1,TRBJ2-7,few,CASSSQSGTGVFYEQYF,TGTGCCAGCAGTTCCCAGTCTGGGACAGGGGTCTTCTACGAGCAGTACTTC
TRBV11-3,.,TRBJ1-3,few,CASSLDLVKGSGNTIYF,TGTGCCAGCAGCTTAGATCTCGTGAAGGGATCTGGAAACACCATATATTTT
TRBV6-5,.,TRBJ1-5,few,CASSYRAGNQPQHF,TGTGCCAGCAGTTACAGGGCTGGCAATCAGCCCCAGCATTTT
TRBV18,.,TRBJ1-2,few,CASSPSDTRGYTF,TGTGCCAGCTCACCATCGGACACCAGGGGCTACACCTTC
TRBV19,TRBD1,TRBJ1-2,.,CARFRQGADYGYTF,TGTGCCCGCTTCCGACAGGGGGCGGACTATGGCTACACCTTC
TRBV20-1,.,TRBJ1-1,.,CSARDRRNTEAFF,TGCAGTGCTAGAGATCGCAGGAACACTGAAGCTTTCTTT
TRBV19,TRBD1,TRBJ1-5,few,CASSEGQTNQPQHF,TGTGCCAGTAGTGAGGGACAGACCAATCAGCCCCAGCATTTT
TRBV27,.,TRBJ1-6,.,CASRTDADNSPLHF,TGTGCCAGCAGGACAGATGCCGATAATTCACCCCTCCACTTT
TRBV11-2,TRBD1,TRBJ2-7,.,CASSQGGQGAWEQYF,TGTGCCAGCAGCCAGGGGGGACAGGGGGCATGGGAGCAGTACTTC
TRBV20-1,.,TRBJ1-1,few,CSARLGKAFF,TGCAGTGCTAGACTGGGGAAAGCTTTCTTT
TRBV19,TRBD1,TRBJ1-2,few,CASSTQTGGKGGYTF,TGTGCCAGTAGTACACAGACAGGGGGCAAGGGTGGCTACACCTTC
TRBV5-4,.,TRBJ1-1,.,CASSPPTAGLKTEAFF,TGTGCCAGCAGCCCTCCGACGGCAGGTCTTAAAACTGAAGCTTTCTTT
TRBV12-3/TRBV12-4,.,TRBJ2-6,.,CASSPPLGPGGANVLTF,TGTGCCAGCAGTCCCCCATTGGGGCCGGGTGGGGCCAACGTCCTGACTTTC
TRBV7-2,.,TRBJ2-4,few,CASSQGQNLAKNIQYF,TGTGCCAGCAGCCAAGGACAGAATTTAGCCAAAAACATTCAGTACTTC
TRBV25-1,.,TRBJ1-1,few,CASRDRLTRNTEAFF,TGTGCCAGCAGAGACCGCCTCACAAGGAACACTGAAGCTTTCTTT
TRBV6-1,.,TRBJ1-5,.,CASSRDGNQPQHF,TGTGCCAGCTCCCGGGACGGCAATCAGCCCCAGCATTTT
TRBV20-1,.,TRBJ1-5,.,CSARVPAIAANQPQHF,TGCAGTGCTAGGGTGCCCGCCATCGCGGCTAATCAGCCCCAGCATTTT
TRBV19,TRBD1,TRBJ1-3,.,CASRTTGGPGNTIYF,TGTGCCAGTAGGACAACAGGGGGCCCTGGAAACACCATATATTTT
TRBV20-1,.,TRBJ1-1,.,CSARVGLSAFF,TGCAGTGCTAGAGTGGGTTTGTCAGCTTTCTTT
TRBV6-2/TRBV6-3,TRBD1,TRBJ2-2,.,CASRQGGTGELFF,TGTGCCAGCAGACAGGGGGGCACCGGGGAGCTGTTTTTT
TRBV11-2,TRBD2,TRBJ2-1,.,CASSFNIAGGDEQFF,TGTGCCAGCAGTTTCAATATAGCGGGGGGAGATGAGCAGTTCTTC
TRBV12-3/TRBV12-4,.,TRBJ1-2,.,CASSLVPVNGYTF,TGTGCCAGCAGTTTAGTACCAGTAAATGGCTACACCTTC
TRBV5-1,.,TRBJ2-2,.,CASSPGGSTGELFF,TGCGCCAGCAGCCCCGGGGGCAGCACCGGGGAGCTGTTTTTT
TRBV14,.,TRBJ2-2,.,CASSQLAGQNTGELFF,TGTGCCAGCAGCCAACTCGCGGGACAGAACACCGGGGAGCTGTTTTTT
TRBV5-6,.,TRBJ2-5,.,CASSFSTGGKETQYF,TGTGCCAGCAGCTTTTCCACGGGGGGCAAAGAGACCCAGTACTTC
TRBV9,.,TRBJ2-5,.,CASGGLGDGTQYF,TGTGCCAGCGGCGGACTGGGGGATGGGACCCAGTACTTC
TRBV19,.,TRBJ1-2,few,CASTRGGAGYGYTF,TGTGCCAGTACCCGAGGAGGGGCAGGTTACGGCTACACCTTC
TRBV9,.,TRBJ1-5,few,CASSVEGGPQHF,TGTGCCAGCAGCGTAGAGGGGGGCCCCCAGCATTTT
TRBV30,TRBD2,TRBJ2-5,few,CAWSVGARGGETQYF,TGTGCCTGGAGTGTAGGGGCCCGGGGGGGAGAGACCCAGTACTTC
TRBV7-2,.,TRBJ2-3,.,CASSLAGGPSTDTQYF,TGTGCCAGCAGCTTAGCGGGGGGACCTAGCACAGATACGCAGTATTTT
TRBV28,TRBD2,TRBJ2-7,.,CASKPGLAGLKSSYEQYF,TGTGCCAGCAAACCGGGACTAGCGGGGTTAAAGAGCTCCTACGAGCAGTACTTC
TRBV20-1,.,TRBJ2-1,few,CSARVTRRSYNEQFF,TGCAGTGCTAGAGTTACTAGACGCTCCTACAATGAGCAGTTCTTC
TRBV11-2,.,TRBJ1-4,.,CASSFHEYSTELFF,TGTGCCAGCAGCTTCCACGAATACTCGACAGAACTGTTTTTT
TRBV6-1,TRBD1,TRBJ1-4,.,CASSHRQGLMSLFF,TGTGCCAGCAGCCACCGACAGGGTTTAATGTCACTGTTTTTT
TRBV5-4,.,TRBJ1-1,.,CASSWGVVGNTEAFF,TGTGCCAGCAGCTGGGGGGTGGTGGGGAACACTGAAGCTTTCTTT
TRBV10-3,TRBD2,TRBJ2-7,.,CAISPGGLGDYEQYF,TGTGCCATCAGTCCGGGAGGACTGGGCGACTACGAGCAGTACTTC
TRBV6-2/TRBV6-3,.,TRBJ2-7,once,CASSYSSPANEQYF,TGTGCCAGCAGTTACTCGTCCCCAGCGAACGAGCAGTACTTC
TRBV7-2,.,TRBJ2-3,few,CASSLEQSPSTDTQYF,TGTGCCAGCAGCTTAGAACAGTCCCCTAGCACAGATACGCAGTATTTT
TRBV6-5,.,TRBJ2-7,few,CASSYRPTGPSYEQYF,TGTGCCAGCAGTTATCGCCCCACAGGACCCTCCTACGAGCAGTACTTC
TRBV28,TRBD1,TRBJ1-2,.,CASRHTGTADLTYGYTF,TGTGCCAGCAGACATACCGGGACAGCAGACCTTACCTATGGCTACACCTTC
TRBV11-3,.,TRBJ1-1,.,CASRGGAEAFF,TGTGCCAGCCGAGGGGGGGCTGAAGCTTTCTTT
TRBV5-1,TRBD1,TRBJ2-2,few,CASSLAATGDGELFF,TGCGCCAGCAGCCTGGCGGCGACAGGGGACGGGGAGCTGTTTTTT